The sequence of this T cell receptor beta chain was determined in a study of regulatory T cells in long-lasting Graves disease. Overall study findings and caveats: Gene preferences differed: TRBV28, TRBJ1-2, TRBJ2-5 in persistent cases. The number of shared public clonotypes was higher in persistent patients (about 3,000) than new patients (966).

At least ten counts were recorded for this clonotype. Antigen specificity is unknown. As to time point: newly diagnosed GD, antithyroid drugs for less than 3 months. Generation of the TCR library employed RNA extracted from PBMCs. Each of the patients was recruited from an endocrinology department situated in Xi'an, China. Approximately 9 milliliters of peripheral blood went into EDTA tubes. Relying on iRepertoire HTBI primers and Arm-PCR of CDR3 regions, the team built TCR beta libraries. In TCRdb, the multiplex PCR reads were re-called with MiXCR into one record per CDR3 protein. The data show just over 600,000 distinct CDR3 sequences, with roughly 15% seen just once and about 18% held by the top ten. V gave up 6 bases and J gave up 4 bases; unmatched junction bases: 6. Per germline, CDR1 MNHEY and CDR2 SVGEGT. This CDR3 is 14 amino acids long. These same records also appear under a second study, on T cells in Graves' hyperthyroidism and ophthalmopathy.

The chain couples TRBV6-2 or TRBV6-3 to TRBJ1-5, with TRBD1 identical over 7 bases. The receptor was derived from a woman aged 25 to 39 with Graves disease. The source was peripheral blood mononuclear cells (PBMCs), collected at new diagnosis, from a patient treated with antithyroid drugs. The CDR3 region has the DNA TGTGCCAGCAGGACAGGGATCGGAAATCAGCCCCAGCATTTT. Amino acid sequence: CASRTGIGNQPQHF.